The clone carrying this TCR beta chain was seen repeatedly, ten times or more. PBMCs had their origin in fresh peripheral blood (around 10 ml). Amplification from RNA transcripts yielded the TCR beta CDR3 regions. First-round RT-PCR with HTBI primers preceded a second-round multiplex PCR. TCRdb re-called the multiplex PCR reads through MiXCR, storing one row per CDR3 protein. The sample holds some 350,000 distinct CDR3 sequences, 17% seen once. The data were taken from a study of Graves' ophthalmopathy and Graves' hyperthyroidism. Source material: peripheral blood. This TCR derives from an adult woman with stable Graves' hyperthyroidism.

The CDR3 loop reads CASSLYGRLNQPQHF. The DNA of the CDR3 is TGTGCCAGCAGCTTATACGGACGCCTCAATCAGCCCCAGCATTTT. The genes are TRBV7-2 and TRBJ1-5, with D unclear. Germline V gene sequence: CDR1 SGHTA, CDR2 FQGNSA. The V end lost 2 bases, the J end lost 3 bases, and 11 bases lay between the germline ends. The CDR3 runs to 15 residues.